This TCR beta chain appears in the sequencing data of a study of OX40 agonist ivuxolimab in advanced cancers. About the research overall: Given to patients was ivuxolimab, an agonistic anti-OX40 (CD134) antibody. Mean age about 60 years, range 23 to 79; just over 80% male.

Generated by immunoSEQ multiplex PCR, the TCRdb table keeps only in-frame clones and is missing some. The table records approximately 90,000 clones, 91% of them present only once. Of note for this clone: Its target is not known.

General observations from the study: On average, CD8+ T cells showed a greater number of expanded clones than CD4+. Clonal expansion was seen in CD4+ and CD8+ blood T cells by week 6 at 0.1 to 3.0 mg/kg.

Germline trimming cut 0 bases from V and 3 bases from J; bases unmatched to any gene: 4. The CDR3 totals 15 residues. In germline, CDR1 is SGHRS, CDR2 YFSETQ. J is TRBJ2-7 and V is TRBV5-1; 9 nucleotides match TRBD2. The sample was CD4+ or CD8+ T cells sorted from blood, taken in a trial of the OX40 agonist ivuxolimab. This TCR derives from an adult with an advanced solid tumor such as melanoma, head and neck, liver or kidney cancer. This chain's CDR3 is CASSLETSGVYEQYF. DNA for the CDR3: TGCGCCAGCAGCTTGGAGACTAGCGGAGTCTACGAGCAGTACTTC.